This T cell receptor (beta chain) was found in a study of control samples from healthy donors and cancer patients. Produced via immunoSEQ multiplex PCR; TCRdb's table is partial and in-frame only. The table records fewer than 95,000 clones, about 89% of them present only once. V gave up 2 bases and J gave up 1 base, with 8 bases separating them. CDR1 and CDR2 (germline): MNHEY, SVGAGI. The CDR3 is made up of 14 amino acids. The sample was blood. The TCR sequence derives from a man under 40 in good health. The chain links TRBV6-5 to TRBJ1-2; the D gene is possibly TRBD1 (5 bases). CDR3 residues: CASSYGAGNYGYTF. The DNA for the CDR3 is TGTGCCAGCAGTTACGGGGCGGGTAACTATGGCTACACCTTC.